A selection of T cell receptor beta chains follows, all from one sample in a study of cytomegalovirus exposure and HLA in healthy donors. Generated by immunoSEQ multiplex PCR, the TCRdb table keeps only in-frame clones and is missing some. This sample's table reports about 52,000 clones. The sample consisted of PBMCs. These receptors were collected from an older woman in good health and CMV-seropositive. Each CDR3 is given with its conserved first and last residue. A D gene is named only where the DNA matches it firmly.

j_gene	v_gene	d_gene	CDR3nt	CDR3aa
TRBJ1-1	TRBV5-1	-	TGCGCCAGCAGCTTGGCTGGGGGCAATCGAGGCACTGAAGCTTTCTTT	CASSLAGGNRGTEAFF
TRBJ1-6	TRBV2	TRBD1	TGTGCCAAGGGGGCAGCCCAATATAATTCACCCCTCCACTTT	CAKGAAQYNSPLHF
TRBJ2-5	TRBV19	-	TGTGCCAGTAGTATTCAGGGGTACCAAGAGACCCAGTACTTC	CASSIQGYQETQYF
TRBJ1-2	TRBV4-1	-	TGCGCCAGCAGCCTATCCGTACAGGGACGAAACTATGGCTACACCTTC	CASSLSVQGRNYGYTF
TRBJ2-7	TRBV7-9	-	TGTGCCAGCAGCTCAGACCACGGGACAAGCTACGAGCAGTACTTC	CASSSDHGTSYEQYF
TRBJ1-4	TRBV19	-	TGTGCCAGTAGTATGAGGACAGAAAATGAAAAACTGTTTTTT	CASSMRTENEKLFF
TRBJ2-7	TRBV7-2	-	TGTGCCAGCAGCCCTTCGGCGGGAATGGTCTACGAGCAGTACTTC	CASSPSAGMVYEQYF
TRBJ1-2	TRBV5-4	-	TGTGCCAGCAGCTTGGTCCCAGGGTACTATGGCTACACCTTC	CASSLVPGYYGYTF
TRBJ2-3	TRBV25-1	TRBD1	TGTGCCAGCAGTGAATTGGCGGCAGGGGGCGCGGATACGCAGTATTTT	CASSELAAGGADTQYF
TRBJ2-5	TRBV19	TRBD1	TGTGCCAGTAGCGGACAGGAAGCAGGGCAAGAGACCCAGTACTTC	CASSGQEAGQETQYF
TRBJ2-7	TRBV7-9	TRBD1	TGTGCCAGCAGCTCACCACAGGGGTCCCCCCACTTC	CASSSPQGSPHF
TRBJ1-6	TRBV10-3	TRBD1	TGTGCCATCAGTACCCGGGACAGGGATTCACCCCTCCACTTT	CAISTRDRDSPLHF
TRBJ2-1	TRBV2	TRBD2	TGTGCCAGCTTGGGGGGGGGCTCCTACAATGAGCAGTTCTTC	CASLGGGSYNEQFF
TRBJ1-1	TRBV11-2	-	TGTGCCAGCAGCTTAGATTTTGGACTAATTAACACTGAAGCTTTCTTT	CASSLDFGLINTEAFF
TRBJ1-1	TRBV18	-	TGTGCCAGCTCACCAATCGACACCATGAACACTGAAGCTTTCTTT	CASSPIDTMNTEAFF
TRBJ2-7	TRBV28	TRBD1	TGTGCCAGCAGGAAAACCGGGACAGGGGACTACGAGCAGTACTTC	CASRKTGTGDYEQYF
TRBJ1-1	TRBV18	-	TGTGCCAGCTCACCCGGGACATCGAACACTGAAGCTTTCTTT	CASSPGTSNTEAFF
TRBJ1-2	TRBV5-5	TRBD1	TGTGCCAGCAGCTGGACAGGAGACTATGGCTACACCTTC	CASSWTGDYGYTF
TRBJ1-3	TRBV9	-	TGTGCCAGCAGCGTGCGTCCCGGGGAGGACAACATATATTTT	CASSVRPGEDNIYF
TRBJ2-7	TRBV19	TRBD1	TGTGCCACTTCACAGGGGCCCCCTTTCTACGAGCAGTACTTC	CATSQGPPFYEQYF
TRBJ2-7	TRBV6-5	TRBD2	TGTGCCAGCAGTGCTAGCGGGGGTGCGTACGAGCAGTACTTC	CASSASGGAYEQYF
TRBJ1-4	TRBV18	TRBD1	TGTGCCAGCTCACCCGGACAGGGCGATGAAAAACTGTTTTTT	CASSPGQGDEKLFF
TRBJ2-7	TRBV6-1	-	TGTGCCAGCAGTGTCCTTACTTTCGAGCAGTACTTC	CASSVLTFEQYF
TRBJ2-1	TRBV6-1	TRBD1	TGTGCCAGTGAGAAGTGGACAGGTGACAATGAGCAGTTCTTC	CASEKWTGDNEQFF